This T cell receptor beta chain was observed in a study of T cell clones after liver transplantation. This CDR3 region has 17 residues. CDR1 is MDHEN and CDR2 is SYDVKM in the germline V gene. The V segment lost 2 bases and the J segment 0 bases; nucleotides outside the gene matches: 6. This table comes from immunoSEQ multiplex PCR, and its TCRdb copy is limited to in-frame clones, with some not included. The sample lists approximately 26,000 clones, around three quarters occurring once. The sample consisted of CD4+ T cells from blood, taken before liver transplant. The chain combines TRBV28 with TRBJ2-7; 11 nucleotides match TRBD1. This sequence was found in a human donor who received a liver transplant. The CDR3 region has the DNA TGTGCCAGCAGTTTACCCCCGGGGACAGGGGGCTCCTACGAGCAGTACTTC. Protein: CASSLPPGTGGSYEQYF.